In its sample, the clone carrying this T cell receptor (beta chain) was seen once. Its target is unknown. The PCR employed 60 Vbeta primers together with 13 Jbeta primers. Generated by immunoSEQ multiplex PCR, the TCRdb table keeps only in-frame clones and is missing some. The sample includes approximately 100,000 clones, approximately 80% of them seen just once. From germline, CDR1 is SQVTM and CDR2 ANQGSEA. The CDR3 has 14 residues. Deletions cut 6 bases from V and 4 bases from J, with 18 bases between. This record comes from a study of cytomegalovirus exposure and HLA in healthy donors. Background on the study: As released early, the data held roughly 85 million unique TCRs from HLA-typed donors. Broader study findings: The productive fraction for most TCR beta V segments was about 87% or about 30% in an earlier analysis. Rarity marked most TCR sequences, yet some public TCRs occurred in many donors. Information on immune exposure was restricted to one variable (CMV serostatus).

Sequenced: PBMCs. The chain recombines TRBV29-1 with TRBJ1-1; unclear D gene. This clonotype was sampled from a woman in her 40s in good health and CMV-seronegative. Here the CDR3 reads CSVQWAGLGTEAFF. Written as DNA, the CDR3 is TGCAGCGTCCAATGGGCGGGATTGGGCACTGAAGCTTTCTTT.